The 18 T cell receptor beta chains reported below all come from one sample, sequenced in a study of CD8+ T cells in alopecia areata. RNA was extracted and reverse transcribed into cDNA as the sequencing template. Generated by immunoSEQ multiplex PCR, the TCRdb table keeps only in-frame clones and is missing some. The repertoire consists of 140,000 to 150,000 clones, with around 60% occurring once and the leading ten covering 6.4%. The sequencing used CD4+ T cells sorted from blood, collected at week 0. The receptors stem from a human donor with alopecia areata.

This rearrangement joins TRBV10-3 to TRBJ2-5; maybe TRBD1 (7 bases). The V and J ends lost 10 bases and 5 bases respectively, with 17 bases between them. Looked up from germline, CDR1 is ENHRY and CDR2 is SYGVKD. This CDR3 region has 13 residues. CDR3 DNA sequence: TGTGCCACCACCCAGGGGGGCCTTGAGACCCAGTACTTC. Translation: CATTQGGLETQYF.

The table lists this clone with a few counts. The V and J genes are TRBV20-1 and TRBJ1-1; D call uncertain. The CDR3 contains 9 residues. Germline CDR1 and CDR2: DFQATT and SNEGSKA (reference sequence). CDR3 loop: CRAGYEAFF. The CDR3 DNA reads as TGCAGGGCGGGGTATGAAGCTTTCTTT.

The chain is built from TRBV7-2 and TRBJ2-7; 10 positions agree with TRBD2. CDR3 length: 14 residues. The V gene end was trimmed by 1 base and the J gene end by 6 bases; junction bases not matched to a gene: 3. CDR1 and CDR2 from the germline V gene are SGHTA and FQGNSA. In nucleotides, the CDR3 is TGTGCCAGCAGCTTAGAAAGACTAGCGGGCGAGCAGTACTTC. It specifies CASSLERLAGEQYF.

The chain uses TRBV4-1 and TRBJ2-3; no clear D. Germline-derived CDR1 and CDR2 are MGHRA and YSYEKL. The CDR3 has 16 amino acids. The V gene lost 1 base and the J gene lost 3 bases, with 14 bases spanning the gap. CDR3 protein: CASSQVIRLTTDTQYF. The DNA of the CDR3 is TGCGCCAGCAGCCAAGTTATCAGACTCACAACAGATACGCAGTATTTT.

The chain carries TRBV10-2 and TRBJ1-5; D not resolved. CDR3 length equals 13 residues. Per the germline V gene, CDR1 is WSHSY and CDR2 is SAAADI. The V end lost 5 bases, the J end lost 3 bases, and 8 bases lay between the germline ends. The DNA for the CDR3 is TGCGCCAGCAGTAGGACTGACAATCAGCCCCAGCATTTT. It yields the protein CASSRTDNQPQHF.

The rearrangement uses TRBV30 and TRBJ2-7; a possible D gene is TRBD1 (6 bases). V was cut by 4 bases and J by 3 bases, with 19 bases left in between. Germline loops: CDR1 GTSNPN, CDR2 SVGIG (reference sequence). The CDR3 covers 15 residues. CDR3 region: CAWTAPGQGVYEQYF. For the CDR3, the DNA is TGTGCCTGGACAGCACCGGGACAAGGGGTCTACGAGCAGTACTTC.

J is TRBJ1-2 and V is TRBV29-1, with D perhaps TRBD1 (5 bases). The germline V gene encodes CDR1 SQVTM and CDR2 ANQGSEA. V was clipped by 3 bases and J by 8 bases, with 13 bases between them. This CDR3 spans 12 amino acids. The CDR3 region is CSVDPAGGGYTF. The CDR3 nucleotides read TGCAGCGTTGACCCCGCCGGGGGAGGCTACACCTTC.

V usage is TRBV6-5 and J usage is TRBJ2-2; D remains unclear. The germline V and J ends were trimmed by 4 bases and 4 bases, with 4 bases remaining between them. Germline CDR1 and CDR2: MNHEY and SVGAGI. The CDR3 has 12 residues. CDR3 loop: CASSWTTGELFF. The CDR3 DNA reads as TGTGCCAGCAGTTGGACCACCGGGGAGCTGTTTTTT.

The V call is TRBV29-1, the J call TRBJ1-1, with D possibly TRBD1 on 6 matching bases. Trimming cost V 2 bases and J 5 bases, with 15 bases left between them. CDR1 and CDR2 (germline): SQVTM, ANQGSEA. This CDR3 comprises 14 residues. The CDR3 DNA sequence: TGCAGCGTTGAAAACGGGGGGCCGTCTACTGAAGCTTTCTTT. Translated: CSVENGGPSTEAFF.

The V gene is TRBV25-1, the J gene TRBJ2-1, with D maybe TRBD2 (7 bases). This CDR3 is 15 amino acids long. V was pared by 4 bases and J by 5 bases, with 15 bases between. The germline CDR1 and CDR2 sequences are MGHDK and SYGVNS. This CDR3 reads CASSGVAGAHNEQFF. The CDR3 region has the DNA TGTGCCAGCAGTGGAGTGGCGGGGGCCCACAATGAGCAGTTCTTC.

The chain is built from TRBV11-2 and TRBJ2-1, with 8 positions matching TRBD1. The length of the CDR3 is 16 residues. After removal of 1 base from V and 12 bases from J, the junction contained 14 bases not matched to a gene. CDR1 and CDR2 (germline): SGHAT, FQNNGV. Written as DNA, the CDR3 is TGTGCCAGCAGCTTAGTTTCAGGGGGCGCGGGTCTTAGGCAGTTCTTC. Its translation: CASSLVSGGAGLRQFF.

The table lists this clone with a count of one. The CDR3, as DNA: TGTGCCAGCAGCTTAGGGACAGAGAGGGAGACCCAGTACTTC. Protein product: CASSLGTERETQYF. This rearrangement joins TRBV7-2 to TRBJ2-5, with D possibly being TRBD1 (6 bases). The length of the CDR3 is 14 residues. Trimming took 1 base from V and 5 from J, leaving 11 bases between them. Germline CDR1 and CDR2: SGHTA and FQGNSA. Together with reference TRBV7-2 and TRBJ2-5, the CDR3 gives the full variable domain: GAGVSQSPSNKVTEKGKDVELRCDPISGHTALYWYRQSLGQGLEFLIYFQGNSAPDKSGLPSDRFSAERTGGSVSTLTIQRTQQEDSAVYLCASSLGTERETQYFGPGTRLLVL.

The rearrangement joins TRBV4-1 to TRBJ1-2, with D possibly TRBD1 on 6 matching bases. Germline-derived CDR1 and CDR2 are MGHRA and YSYEKL. The CDR3 consists of 15 residues. V lost 3 bases, J lost 7 bases, and 18 bases lay in between. CDR3: CASSQFAQGIRGYTF. CDR3 bases: TGCGCCAGCAGCCAGTTCGCACAGGGAATACGTGGCTACACCTTC.

The CDR3 bases are TGCGCCAGCAGCCAACGGGACGAAGAGACCCAGTACTTC. Protein sequence: CASSQRDEETQYF. The gene calls are TRBV4-1 and TRBJ2-5, with D perhaps matching TRBD1 or TRBD2 (5 bases each). Trimming removed 2 bases from V and 3 bases from J, with 7 bases in between. This CDR3 region has 13 residues. Germline CDR1 MGHRA, CDR2 YSYEKL.

There are a few counts of this clone. The rearrangement links TRBV4-1 to TRBJ1-5; the match to TRBD1 covers 9 bases. Germline trimming cut 3 bases from V and 7 bases from J; bases unmatched to any gene: 10. CDR3 length equals 16 residues. Germline V gene lookup returns CDR1 MGHRA and CDR2 YSYEKL. The CDR3 loop is CASSQDTGGLKQPQHF. DNA for the CDR3: TGCGCCAGCAGCCAGGACACAGGGGGCCTAAAACAGCCCCAGCATTTT.

The chain has TRBV4-1 and TRBJ1-1; D is possibly TRBD1 (6 bases). V lost 3 bases to trimming and J lost 1 base, with 15 bases between them. Germline V CDR1 and CDR2: MGHRA, YSYEKL. The length of the CDR3 is 16 residues. CDR3 amino acids: CASSHTPGQPNTEAFF. The CDR3 bases are TGCGCCAGCAGCCACACTCCGGGACAACCGAACACTGAAGCTTTCTTT.

This rearrangement joins TRBV30 to TRBJ1-5; weak D call: TRBD1 (5 bases). Germline CDR1 is GTSNPN and CDR2 is SVGIG (reference sequence). V was clipped by 5 bases and J by 5 bases, with 13 bases between them. This CDR3 contains 13 residues. CDR3 sequence reads: CAWGETGYQPQHF. The CDR3 DNA is TGTGCCTGGGGAGAAACAGGTTATCAGCCCCAGCATTTT. Supplemented by reference TRBV30 and TRBJ1-5, the full variable domain reads SQTIHQWPATLVQPVGSPLSLECTVEGTSNPNLYWYRQAAGRGLQLLFYSVGIGQISSEVPQNLSASRPQDRQFILSSKKLLLSDSGFYLCAWGETGYQPQHFGDGTRLSIL.

This chain uses TRBV2 with TRBJ1-2; possibly TRBD1 for D (5 bases). CDR1 and CDR2 from the germline V gene are SNHLY and FYNNEI. V dropped 6 bases and J dropped 2 bases, with 19 bases sitting between them. The CDR3 runs 16 residues. The CDR3 DNA is TGTGCCAGCAGAGAGACAGAGACCCGTTCGAACTATGGCTACACCTTC. This translates into CASRETETRSNYGYTF. Using reference TRBV2 and TRBJ1-2 for the parts outside the CDR3, the full variable domain is EPEVTQTPSHQVTQMGQEVILRCVPISNHLYFYWYRQILGQKVEFLVSFYNNEISEKSEIFDDQFSVERPDGSNFTLKIRSTKLEDSAMYFCASRETETRSNYGYTFGSGTRLTVV.